Below, one T cell receptor beta chain is given with its context. Its antigen is as yet unknown. About 30,000 T cell genomes, or roughly 200 ng DNA, went into the sorted-subset replicate PCRs. In the original workflow: ImmunoSEQ supplied junction-only sequences lacking quality scores, so filtering was different. Sequencing was performed with immunoSEQ multiplex PCR; in TCRdb, only in-frame clones are kept and a portion is missing. V, J and clone size reflect that table, while D and trimming were determined from the DNA. Here the sample spans about 2 million clones, approximately 94% being singletons. The CDR3 runs 16 residues. The germline V gene has CDR1 MDHEN and CDR2 SYDVKM. Trimming took 3 bases from V and 5 from J, leaving 19 bases between them. This record belongs to a study of shared clonotypes between healthy human individuals. On the study more broadly: CD4 naive cells filled three plates per donor, CD4 memory three, CD8 naive two and CD8 memory one. Study conclusions and caveats: Larger richness was generally estimated for naive than memory subsets.

Selected positively for CCR7 and CD45RO-negative, naive CD8 cells excluded terminally differentiated effector memory CD45RA+ cells. The chain combines TRBV28 with TRBJ2-5; the D gene is possibly TRBD2 (6 bases). The sample taken for sequencing was naive CD8+ T cells sorted from blood. This TCR came from a young man in good health. DNA for the CDR3: TGTGCCAGCAGTTTCGCTCGAGTGGGGGGAAGGGAGACCCAGTACTTC. As protein: CASSFARVGGRETQYF. Full variable domain (remainder filled in from reference TRBV28 and TRBJ2-5): DVKVTQSSRYLVKRTGEKVFLECVQDMDHENMFWYRQDPGLGLRLIYFSYDVKMKEKGDIPEGYSVSREKKERFSLILESASTNQTSMYLCASSFARVGGRETQYFGPGTRLLVL.